What follows is one T cell receptor beta chain and its context. The entry originates in a study of blood T cells in healthy people across ages. Primers used in a second PCR of about 7 to 12 cycles were a sample-barcoded 5' primer and a J-beta primer mix. Each cDNA molecule carried a tag from a template-switch adaptor that contained 12 random nucleotides. TCRdb recomputed calls from the 5' RACE reads with MiXCR, one row per CDR3 protein. The data contain roughly 700,000 distinct CDR3 sequences, 20% to 30% of them singletons. Each sample yielded at least 6 micrograms of PBMC total RNA. V was shortened by 3 bases and J by 5 bases, with 8 bases between the two germline ends. CDR1 is SQVTM, CDR2 ANQGSEA, per germline. The CDR3 has 12 residues. The same data also contributed to another study, on T cells of mothers and their children. That study reports: Related mother-child pairs showed slightly higher but non-significant overlap than unrelated pairs.

This sequence was found in a boy aged 10-17 years in good health. This chain links TRBV29-1 with TRBJ2-1, with D uncertain. The sample consisted of blood. The CDR3 nucleotides are TGCAGCGTTGAGTGGGCTAACAATGAGCAGTTCTTC. The encoded protein is CSVEWANNEQFF.